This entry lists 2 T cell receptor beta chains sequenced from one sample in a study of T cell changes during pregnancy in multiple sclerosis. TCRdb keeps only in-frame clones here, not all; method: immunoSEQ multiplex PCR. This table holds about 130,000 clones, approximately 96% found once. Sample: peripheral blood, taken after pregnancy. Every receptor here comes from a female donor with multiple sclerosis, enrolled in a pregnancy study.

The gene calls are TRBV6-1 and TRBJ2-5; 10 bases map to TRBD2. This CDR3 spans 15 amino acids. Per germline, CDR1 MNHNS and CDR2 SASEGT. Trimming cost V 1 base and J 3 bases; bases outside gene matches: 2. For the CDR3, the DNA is TGTGCCAGCAGTGAAGTAGGACTAGCGGAAGAGACCCAGTACTTC. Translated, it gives CASSEVGLAEETQYF.

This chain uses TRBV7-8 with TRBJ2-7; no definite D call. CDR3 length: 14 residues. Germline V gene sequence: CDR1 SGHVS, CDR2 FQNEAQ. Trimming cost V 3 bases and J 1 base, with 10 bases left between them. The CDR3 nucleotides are TGTGCCAGCAGCTTTGAATCCGGGTCCTACGAGCAGTACTTC. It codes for CASSFESGSYEQYF.